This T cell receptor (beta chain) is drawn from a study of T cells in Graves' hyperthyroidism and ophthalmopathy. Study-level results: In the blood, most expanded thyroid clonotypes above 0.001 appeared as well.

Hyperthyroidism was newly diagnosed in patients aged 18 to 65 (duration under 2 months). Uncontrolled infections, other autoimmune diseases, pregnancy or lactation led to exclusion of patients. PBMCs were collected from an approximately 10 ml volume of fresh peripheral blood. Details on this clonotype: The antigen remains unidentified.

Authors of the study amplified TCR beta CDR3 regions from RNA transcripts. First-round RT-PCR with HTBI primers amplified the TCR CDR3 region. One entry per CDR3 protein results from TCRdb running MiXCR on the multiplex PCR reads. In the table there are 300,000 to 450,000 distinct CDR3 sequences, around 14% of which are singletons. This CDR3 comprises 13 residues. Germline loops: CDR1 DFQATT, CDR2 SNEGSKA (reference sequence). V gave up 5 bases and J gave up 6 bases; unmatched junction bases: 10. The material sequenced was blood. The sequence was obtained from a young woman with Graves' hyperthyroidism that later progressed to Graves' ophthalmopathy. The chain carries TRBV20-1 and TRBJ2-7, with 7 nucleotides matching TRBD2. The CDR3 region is CSAVGGVMVEQYF. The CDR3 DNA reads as TGCAGTGCTGTGGGGGGGGTCATGGTCGAGCAGTACTTC.